The table lists the clone carrying this T cell receptor beta chain with a few counts. The sample originates from a study of response to subunit inactivated influenza vaccine. There are 14 residues in the CDR3. One entry per CDR3 protein results from TCRdb running MiXCR on the RT-PCR reads. The sample has just under 550,000 distinct CDR3 sequences, roughly 23% seen once. The same specimen was also included in a second study, on T cells expressing NK-cell markers. From that second work: Beta-chain TCR cDNA was generated via 5'RACE template switching with UMIs. With an anti-gamma-delta TCR antibody, sorting in several experiments was kept to alpha-beta TCR T cells.

The specimen was CD4+ T cells sorted from PBMCs, collected roughly 13 days after vaccination. The chain couples TRBV21-1 to TRBJ1-4; the table calls TRBD1, which could not be checked here. TRBV21-1 counts as a pseudogene. This clonotype was obtained from a middle-aged man who received an inactivated influenza vaccine. The CDR3: CASSKGQGIEKLFF. For the CDR3, the DNA is TGTGCCAGCAGCAAGGGACAGGGAATTGAAAAACTGTTTTTT.